The entry that follows covers one TCR beta chain sequence. The sample belongs to a study of blood T cells in healthy people across ages. The authors ran a second PCR of about 6 to 11 cycles using a sample-barcoded 5' primer and a J-beta primer mix. TCRdb used MiXCR to reprocess the 5' RACE reads, holding one entry per CDR3 protein. The sample includes about 570,000 distinct CDR3 sequences, 27% of them seen just once. The germline V and J ends were trimmed by 5 bases and 0 bases, with 13 bases remaining between them. The CDR3 is made up of 15 amino acids. Looked up from germline, CDR1 is SGHAT and CDR2 is FQNNGV. The amount of total RNA extracted per sample was at least 6 micrograms.

Sequencing was done on a sample of blood. The origin of this receptor is a woman between 70 and 85 years old in good health. The chain uses TRBV11-2 and TRBJ2-5; D not certain. The CDR3 protein is CASSPNVGNQETQYF. Written as DNA, the CDR3 is TGTGCCAGCAGCCCGAACGTGGGGAACCAAGAGACCCAGTACTTC.